This entry lists 25 T cell receptor beta chains sequenced from one sample in a study of blood T cell repertoires in COVID-19 (TCRdb year 2020). Library preparation employed the immunoSEQ multiplex PCR assay. Imported from immuneACCESS, the table was reduced by TCRdb to in-frame sequences with V and J called. These copies leave out some clones; in studies compared against another copy, an unresolved V gene accounts for under half, and the cause of the remainder is not known. This sample holds about 240,000 clones; about four fifths were observed only once. More than 8% of the sample is in the top ten clones. The specimen sequenced was peripheral blood. These receptors came from an elderly woman with acute or convalescent COVID-19.

The chain joins TRBV4-2 to TRBJ1-1; maybe TRBD1 (6 bases). In germline, CDR1 is LGHNA, CDR2 YNFKEQ. The V end lost 4 bases, the J end lost 5 bases, and 20 bases lay between the germline ends. CDR3 length: 16 amino acids. CDR3: CASSLGPRGLVTEAFF. Written as DNA, the CDR3 is TGTGCCAGCAGCCTGGGACCCAGGGGATTGGTAACTGAAGCTTTCTTT.

This clone occurred once. The CDR3 DNA sequence: TGCGCCAGCAGCCCTCAATGGGCTGGCTATGGCTACACCTTC. Amino acid sequence: CASSPQWAGYGYTF. The chain is built from TRBV5-1 and TRBJ1-2; D is ambiguous. The CDR3 runs to 14 residues. Germline values: CDR1 SGHRS, CDR2 YFSETQ. The ends were cut back, 4 bases at V and 4 bases at J, with 14 bases in the middle.

The chain combines TRBV18 with TRBJ2-1; 9 nucleotides align to TRBD1. The CDR3 extends over 14 amino acids. V lost 0 bases to trimming and J lost 16 bases; unmatched junction nucleotides: 10. Germline V lookup: CDR1 KGHSH, CDR2 LQKENI. CDR3 region: CASSPPSTGGRQFF. In DNA, the CDR3 is TGTGCCAGCTCACCACCGTCTACAGGGGGCAGGCAATTCTTC.

The genes are TRBV14 and TRBJ1-1; D gene ambiguous. The CDR3 has 14 amino acids. Between the trimmed V and J ends, which lost 4 bases and 1 base, there was a span of 10 bases. Germline lookup yields CDR1 SGHDN and CDR2 FVKESK. This CDR3 is CASSPQRGNTEAFF. CDR3 nucleotides: TGTGCCAGCAGCCCCCAACGGGGGAACACTGAAGCTTTCTTT.

This sequence joins TRBV5-1 and TRBJ2-3, with 8 bases fitting TRBD2. The CDR3 is 16 residues long. Germline loops: CDR1 SGHRS, CDR2 YFSETQ. The V segment lost 4 bases and the J segment 1 base; nucleotides outside the gene matches: 8. The CDR3 reads CASSRRGGVGTDTQYF. Here the CDR3 DNA reads TGCGCCAGCAGCCGTCGGGGGGGTGTTGGCACAGATACGCAGTATTTT.

The chain employs TRBV28 and TRBJ1-2, with 7 bases aligning to TRBD1. Looked up from germline, CDR1 is MDHEN and CDR2 is SYDVKM. There are 13 residues in the CDR3. Losses at the gene ends were 5 bases for V and 5 bases for J; bases not matched to a gene: 5. CDR3 coding DNA: TGTGCCAGCAGTCCACCGGGACAGTATGGCTACACCTTC. Translated: CASSPPGQYGYTF.

The V call is TRBV18, the J call TRBJ1-3, with D unresolved. Germline V gene data show CDR1 as KGHSH and CDR2 as LQKENI. V was cut by 5 bases and J by 2 bases, with 19 bases left in between. The CDR3 has 17 residues. The CDR3 region has the DNA TGTGCCAGCTCAGGCGGTGTCAGCCACACCACTGGAAACACCATATATTTT. Translating it yields CASSGGVSHTTGNTIYF.

This clone was observed a few times. The V and J genes are TRBV5-1 and TRBJ1-3, with TRBD1 matching 10 bases. After removal of 0 bases from V and 4 bases from J, the junction contained 1 base not matched to a gene. Germline CDR1 is SGHRS and CDR2 is YFSETQ. The CDR3 is 15 amino acids. This CDR3 is CASSLAGQGGNTIYF. In nucleotides, the CDR3 is TGCGCCAGCAGCTTGGCGGGACAGGGGGGAAACACCATATATTTT.

The chain combines TRBV5-1 with TRBJ1-6; TRBD1 might be the D (6 bases). CDR3 length equals 16 residues. From germline, CDR1 is SGHRS and CDR2 YFSETQ. V was cut by 0 bases and J by 7 bases, with 14 bases left in between. CDR3 sequence reads: CASSLGAGAPNSPLHF. The CDR3 DNA sequence: TGCGCCAGCAGCTTGGGGGCAGGGGCTCCGAATTCACCCCTCCACTTT.

This clone was observed a few times. The chain uses TRBV4-1 and TRBJ1-1, with a tentative D call TRBD1 (5 bases). Trimming stripped 4 bases from V and 4 bases from J, with 10 bases between. The CDR3 consists of 13 residues. The V gene's germline CDR1 is MGHRA and CDR2 YSYEKL. CDR3 in DNA: TGCGCCAGCAGCCCTGGGGCTTCCACTGAAGCTTTCTTT. Translating it yields CASSPGASTEAFF.

The V and J genes are TRBV28 and TRBJ1-1; no reliable D call. The CDR3 totals 14 residues. The ends were cut back, 10 bases at V and 1 base at J, with 16 bases in the middle. Germline V gene data show CDR1 as MDHEN and CDR2 as SYDVKM. CDR3 sequence (DNA): TGTGCCACAGAGGGTTTAGGGAGGAACACTGAAGCTTTCTTT. It is translated as CATEGLGRNTEAFF.

This clone was seen a single time. The CDR3 here is CASRRQGARETQYF. The CDR3 bases are TGTGCCAGCAGGAGACAGGGGGCGCGGGAGACCCAGTACTTC. The chain links TRBV27 to TRBJ2-5, with 10 bases lining up with TRBD1. This CDR3 comprises 14 residues. Trimming took 6 bases from V and 5 from J; bases not matched to a gene: 6. Germline lookup yields CDR1 MNHEY and CDR2 SMNVEV (reference sequence).

This chain joins TRBV18 and TRBJ2-1; D perhaps matches TRBD1 (5 bases). The V gene's germline CDR1 is KGHSH and CDR2 LQKENI. Trimming removed 2 bases at V and 5 bases at J, with 16 bases between. The CDR3 consists of 16 residues. The CDR3 DNA sequence: TGTGCCAGCTCACCAATCGTAGTTTCAGGGAACAATGAGCAGTTCTTC. The encoded protein is CASSPIVVSGNNEQFF.

The chain couples TRBV7-2 to TRBJ2-7, with D unresolved. The CDR3 covers 13 residues. From germline, CDR1 is SGHTA and CDR2 FQGNSA. Trimming removed 4 bases at V and 0 bases at J, with 7 bases between. CDR3: CASSSEASYEQYF. The CDR3 DNA sequence: TGTGCCAGCAGCTCCGAAGCCTCCTACGAGCAGTACTTC.

This sequence joins TRBV6-5 and TRBJ2-7; TRBD1 might be the D (6 bases). The CDR3 covers 14 residues. Germline lookup yields CDR1 MNHEY and CDR2 SVGAGI. V was pared by 3 bases and J by 3 bases, with 12 bases between. The CDR3 sequence is CASSYGGTVYEQYF. DNA of the CDR3: TGTGCCAGCAGTTATGGGGGCACTGTCTACGAGCAGTACTTC.

This clone was seen just once. The chain recombines TRBV19 with TRBJ1-6; the D gene is possibly TRBD1 (6 bases). Deletions cut 5 bases from V and 7 bases from J, with 15 bases between. Germline V gene data show CDR1 as LNHDA and CDR2 as SQIVND (reference sequence). The CDR3 totals 15 residues. CDR3 nucleotide sequence: TGTGCCAGTAGTCCCCCCACAGGGATGAATTCACCCCTCCACTTT. Its translation: CASSPPTGMNSPLHF.

This clone was recorded once. The V call is TRBV4-2, the J call TRBJ2-3; D is undetermined. Per germline, CDR1 LGHNA and CDR2 YNFKEQ. The CDR3 totals 15 residues. Trimming pared 5 bases from V and 0 bases from J, leaving 12 bases between. DNA of the CDR3: TGTGCCAGCAGCGCCCGTGGCTCCAGCACAGATACGCAGTATTTT. It specifies CASSARGSSTDTQYF.

The gene calls are TRBV18 and TRBJ2-3, with a possible D match to TRBD2 (6 bases). Germline V gene lookup returns CDR1 KGHSH and CDR2 LQKENI. The germline V and J ends were trimmed by 2 bases and 1 base, with 7 bases remaining between them. There are 14 residues in the CDR3. DNA of the CDR3: TGTGCCAGCTCACCATCGGGGGGCACAGATACGCAGTATTTT. It translates to CASSPSGGTDTQYF.

The chain is built from TRBV7-9 and TRBJ2-6, with TRBD1 matching 11 bases. The CDR3 covers 17 residues. Germline CDR1 is SEHNR and CDR2 is FQNEAQ (reference sequence). Trimming cost V 5 bases and J 2 bases; bases outside gene matches: 5. The CDR3 reads CASSAGTGGTGANVLTF. CDR3 sequence (DNA): TGTGCCAGCAGCGCAGGGACAGGGGGTACTGGGGCCAACGTCCTGACTTTC.

This clone showed up just a few times. CDR3: CASSQGSSYNEQFF. CDR3 DNA: TGTGCCAGCAGCCAAGGGAGCTCCTACAATGAGCAGTTCTTC. V usage is TRBV14 and J usage is TRBJ2-1; D gene uncertain. The V end was cut by 1 base, the J end by 0 bases, with 4 bases between. This CDR3 has 14 residues. Germline CDR1 reads SGHDN; CDR2 reads FVKESK.

This clone was seen a single time. The chain combines TRBV7-9 with TRBJ1-4, with 8 nucleotides matching TRBD1. The CDR3 loop spans 14 amino acids. Germline CDR1 reads SEHNR; CDR2 reads FQNEAQ (reference sequence). The ends lost 5 bases at V and 3 bases at J; junction bases unmatched: 2. The CDR3: CASSNRGSNEKLFF. The CDR3 DNA sequence: TGTGCCAGCAGCAACAGGGGGTCTAATGAAAAACTGTTTTTT.

The chain carries TRBV19 and TRBJ1-1, with 10 bases that match TRBD1. Losses at the gene ends were 5 bases for V and 0 bases for J; bases not matched to a gene: 6. Germline V gene sequence: CDR1 LNHDA, CDR2 SQIVND (reference sequence). The CDR3 is 16 residues long. CDR3 protein: CASSARGQGLNTEAFF. The CDR3 DNA sequence: TGTGCCAGTAGTGCCCGGGGACAGGGGTTGAACACTGAAGCTTTCTTT.

The chain has TRBV3-1 (or the pseudogene TRBV3-2) and TRBJ1-1; 10 bases agree with TRBD1. Germline V CDR1 and CDR2: LGHDT, YNNKEL (reference sequence). The CDR3 has 17 amino acids. The V and J ends lost 4 bases and 3 bases, in that order; junction bases with no gene match: 11. The CDR3 DNA sequence: TGTGCCAGCAGCCCGTGGGGGACAGGGGTTCGAGACACTGAAGCTTTCTTT. Translating gives CASSPWGTGVRDTEAFF.

The chain employs TRBV4-1 and TRBJ1-2; no clear D. Trimming removed 2 bases from V and 8 bases from J, with 12 bases in between. Looked up from germline, CDR1 is MGHRA and CDR2 is YSYEKL. This CDR3 region has 13 residues. Here the CDR3 reads CASSQQRIEGYTF. The DNA for the CDR3 is TGCGCCAGCAGCCAACAGCGAATAGAGGGCTACACCTTC.

This clone was counted between two and nine times. V and J are TRBV5-1 and TRBJ1-4; 8 nucleotides match TRBD1. CDR1 and CDR2 from the germline V gene are SGHRS and YFSETQ. Losses at the gene ends were 0 bases for V and 13 bases for J; bases not matched to a gene: 11. This CDR3 region has 15 residues. Here the CDR3 reads CASSLGQGNVGALFF. CDR3 nucleotides: TGCGCCAGCAGCTTGGGACAGGGGAATGTAGGTGCACTGTTTTTT.